The 11 T cell receptor beta chains listed next were all sequenced from one sample in a study of cytomegalovirus exposure and HLA in healthy donors. Primers for the PCR totalled 60 Vbeta and 13 Jbeta. Produced via immunoSEQ multiplex PCR; TCRdb's table is partial and in-frame only. The data show 120,000 or so clones, 80% seen once. The sample consisted of PBMCs. The receptor set was obtained from a young man in good health and CMV-seropositive.

The CDR3 DNA is TGTGCCAGCAGCTTAGTCGTACGTCTCCCCAGGGCTAGGTCTGGAAACACCATATATTTT. Translating it yields CASSLVVRLPRARSGNTIYF. The chain is built from TRBV7-8 and TRBJ1-3; a possible D gene is TRBD1 (5 bases). V dropped 1 base and J dropped 1 base, with 23 bases sitting between them. CDR1 is SGHVS and CDR2 is FQNEAQ in the germline V gene. The length of the CDR3 is 20 residues.

This clone has a single count. V gene TRBV19 combines with J gene TRBJ1-1; no clear D gene. The CDR3 is made up of 11 amino acids. Trimming pared 7 bases from V and 11 bases from J, leaving 14 bases between. CDR1 is LNHDA, CDR2 SQIVND, per germline (reference sequence). DNA for the CDR3: TGTGCCAGTACCTACCGGGGAGAGGCTTTCTTT. This translates into CASTYRGEAFF.

This clone was counted only a few times. The V gene is TRBV7-2, the J gene TRBJ2-5, with 7 bases lining up with TRBD1. The CDR3 length is 15 residues. The germline gives CDR1 SGHTA, CDR2 FQGNSA. The J segment lost 1 base and the V segment lost 2 bases, leaving 4 bases of the junction unmatched. The CDR3 nucleotides are TGTGCCAGCAGCTTACCCCGGACAGGCCAAGAGACCCAGTACTTC. Protein sequence: CASSLPRTGQETQYF.

CDR3 loop: CASSPSLSDYYGYTF. The CDR3 coding sequence is TGTGCCAGCAGCCCGTCACTCTCCGACTACTATGGCTACACCTTC. V usage is TRBV28 and J usage is TRBJ1-2; no clear D gene. The germline gives CDR1 MDHEN, CDR2 SYDVKM. CDR3 length: 15 amino acids. The V and J ends lost 6 bases and 3 bases respectively, with 17 bases between them.

The CDR3: CASSQTMGQSLPGELFF. The CDR3 DNA follows: TGTGCCAGCAGCCAAACCATGGGACAGTCCCTACCCGGGGAGCTGTTTTTT. The chain employs TRBV7-6 and TRBJ2-2; 7 nucleotides match TRBD1. The V gene end was trimmed by 5 bases and the J gene end by 6 bases; junction bases not matched to a gene: 15. Germline CDR1 SGHVS, CDR2 FNYEAQ. The CDR3 sequence is 17 residues long. Full variable domain (missing parts from reference TRBV7-6 and TRBJ2-2): GAGVSQSPRYKVTKRGQDVALRCDPISGHVSLYWYRQALGQGPEFLTYFNYEAQQDKSGLPNDRFSAERPEGSISTLTIQRTEQRDSAMYRCASSQTMGQSLPGELFFGEGSRLTVL.

The sample holds a few counts of this clone. As DNA, the CDR3 is TGCGCCAGCAGCTTGGGAGATTCGGGAAACACCATATATTTT. It is translated as CASSLGDSGNTIYF. The rearrangement links TRBV5-1 to TRBJ1-3, with unresolved D. This CDR3 spans 14 amino acids. Trimming stripped 0 bases from V and 4 bases from J, with 8 bases between. Germline V gene lookup returns CDR1 SGHRS and CDR2 YFSETQ.

The V gene is TRBV5-1, the J gene TRBJ2-5, with 8 bases fitting TRBD1. The CDR3 is made up of 14 amino acids. J lost 4 bases, V lost 3 bases, and 5 bases had no gene match. The germline gives CDR1 SGHRS, CDR2 YFSETQ. The CDR3 sequence: CASSSRQGRETQYF. The CDR3, as DNA: TGCGCCAGCAGCTCTCGACAGGGGAGAGAGACCCAGTACTTC. Using reference TRBV5-1 and TRBJ2-5 for the parts outside the CDR3, the full variable domain is KAGVTQTPRYLIKTRGQQVTLSCSPISGHRSVSWYQQTPGQGLQFLFEYFSETQRNKGNFPGRFSGRQFSNSRSEMNVSTLELGDSALYLCASSSRQGRETQYFGPGTRLLVL.

This chain uses TRBV5-1 with TRBJ2-7; D is possibly TRBD2 (5 bases). Trimming removed 4 bases at V and 2 bases at J, with 22 bases between. This CDR3 has 17 amino acids. The germline CDR1 and CDR2 sequences are SGHRS and YFSETQ. The CDR3 DNA follows: TGCGCCAGCAGCCTATGTGCCTGGGATGCGGGCGCCTACGAGCAGTACTTC. This sequence encodes CASSLCAWDAGAYEQYF.

The chain couples TRBV27 to TRBJ2-7, with D hard to call. The germline CDR1 and CDR2 sequences are MNHEY and SMNVEV (reference sequence). There are 13 residues in the CDR3. V lost 5 bases and J 6 bases, leaving 14 bases between the germline ends. Written as DNA, the CDR3 is TGTGCCAGCAGTAGGCAGCCGACTGGCGAGCAGTACTTC. Translating it yields CASSRQPTGEQYF.

The rearrangement joins TRBV6-1 to TRBJ1-2, with D uncertain. The V and J ends lost 7 bases and 2 bases respectively, with 17 bases between them. This CDR3 has 15 amino acids. Germline V gives CDR1 MNHNS, CDR2 SASEGT. The CDR3 sequence: CASIRTRHANYGYTF. The CDR3 DNA follows: TGTGCCAGCATACGAACGCGACACGCAAACTATGGCTACACCTTC.

The rearrangement uses TRBV15 and TRBJ2-5; D not certain. Germline loops: CDR1 LNHNV, CDR2 YYDKDF (reference sequence). The CDR3 is 13 residues long. Trimming left V 1 base short and J 2 bases short, with 5 bases between. CDR3 DNA: TGTGCCACCAGCAGAGGACTGCAAGAGACCCAGTACTTC. It translates to CATSRGLQETQYF. Supplemented by reference TRBV15 and TRBJ2-5, the full variable domain reads DAMVIQNPRYQVTQFGKPVTLSCSQTLNHNVMYWYQQKSSQAPKLLFHYYDKDFNNEADTPDNFQSRRPNTSFCFLDIRSPGLGDTAMYLCATSRGLQETQYFGPGTRLLVL.